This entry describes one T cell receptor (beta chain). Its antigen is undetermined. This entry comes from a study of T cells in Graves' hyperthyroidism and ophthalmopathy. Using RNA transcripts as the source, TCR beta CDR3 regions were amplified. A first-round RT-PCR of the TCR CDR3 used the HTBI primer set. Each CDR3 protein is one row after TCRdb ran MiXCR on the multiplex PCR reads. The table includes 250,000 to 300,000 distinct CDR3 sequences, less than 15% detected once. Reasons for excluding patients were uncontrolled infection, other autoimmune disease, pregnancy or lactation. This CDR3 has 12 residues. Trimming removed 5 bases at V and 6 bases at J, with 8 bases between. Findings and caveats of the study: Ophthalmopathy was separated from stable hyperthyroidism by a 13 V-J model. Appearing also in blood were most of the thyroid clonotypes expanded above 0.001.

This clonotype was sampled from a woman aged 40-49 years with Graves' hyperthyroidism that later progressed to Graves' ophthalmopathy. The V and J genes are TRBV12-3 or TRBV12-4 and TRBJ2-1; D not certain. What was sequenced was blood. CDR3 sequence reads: CASSPLRNEQFF. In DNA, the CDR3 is TGTGCCAGCAGTCCCCTACGCAATGAGCAGTTCTTC.